The 16 T cell receptor beta chains reported below all come from one sample, sequenced in a study of cytomegalovirus exposure and HLA in healthy donors (dated by TCRdb to the late 2010s). The receptor library was made with the immunoSEQ multiplex PCR assay. A mixture of 60 forward primers for TCR Vbeta segments and 13 reverse primers for TCR Jbeta segments was used in the multiplex PCR. TCRdb limited this immuneACCESS table to in-frame rearrangements with V and J called. A share of clones is missing; checked studies link under half to unresolved V genes, and the rest is unexplained. Within this sample are approximately 150,000 clones, with roughly four fifths of them counted one time only. The top ten clonotypes cover around 5% of the sample. Sequenced material: PBMCs. These receptor sequences come from a girl aged 10-17 years in good health and CMV-seropositive.

For this clone: One end of the junction varies from germline; a read error may be responsible. DNA for the CDR3: TGTGCCTGGAGTCCCTCTTTAGACAATGGGCAGTTCTTC. Amino acid sequence: CAWSPSLDNGQFF. This chain connects TRBV30 to TRBJ2-1, with D uncertain. The CDR3 totals 13 residues. Germline V gene lookup returns CDR1 GTSNPN and CDR2 SVGIG (reference sequence).

This clone occurred a few times. V and J are TRBV7-2 and TRBJ2-4, with D perhaps matching TRBD2 (5 bases). V was clipped by 4 bases and J by 10 bases, with 17 bases between them. The germline V gene encodes CDR1 SGHTA and CDR2 FQGNSA. This CDR3 comprises 14 residues. Here the CDR3 reads CASSSPGWASIQYF. The DNA for the CDR3 is TGTGCCAGCAGCTCCCCGGGATGGGCGTCTATTCAGTACTTC.

This chain links TRBV10-2 with TRBJ2-1; perhaps TRBD1 as D (5 bases). The CDR3 is 15 residues long. The V and J ends lost 4 bases and 0 bases respectively, with 10 bases between them. The germline V gene encodes CDR1 WSHSY and CDR2 SAAADI. CDR3 coding DNA: TGCGCCAGCAGTGCCGACAGAAGCTCCTACAATGAGCAGTTCTTC. It translates to CASSADRSSYNEQFF.

The CDR3 loop reads CASSTGTGIQFEAFF. For the CDR3, the DNA is TGCGCCAGCAGCACCGGGACAGGTATCCAATTTGAAGCTTTCTTT. J is TRBJ1-1 and V is TRBV5-1, with 8 bases aligning to TRBD1. The V gene end was trimmed by 4 bases and the J gene end by 7 bases; junction bases not matched to a gene: 12. The germline CDR1 and CDR2 sequences are SGHRS and YFSETQ. CDR3 length: 15 amino acids.

The chain employs TRBV7-9 and TRBJ1-3, with 9 bases lining up with TRBD1. Germline V lookup: CDR1 SEHNR, CDR2 FQNEAQ (reference sequence). The ends lost 10 bases at V and 3 bases at J; junction bases unmatched: 10. CDR3 length: 15 amino acids. The CDR3 nucleotides are TGTGCCACTTCCGGGACAGGGACCCGTGGAAACACCATATATTTT. This codes for CATSGTGTRGNTIYF.

The chain recombines TRBV6-5 with TRBJ1-5; no firm D call. Trimming took 8 bases from V and 4 from J, leaving 18 bases between them. This CDR3 is 15 amino acids long. CDR1 and CDR2 (germline): MNHEY, SVGAGI. The CDR3 loop reads CASRRGKGSNQPQHF. CDR3 DNA sequence: TGTGCCAGCCGACGAGGGAAAGGGTCAAATCAGCCCCAGCATTTT.

J is TRBJ1-2 and V is TRBV14; 9 nucleotides line up with TRBD1. J lost 5 bases, V lost 3 bases, and 4 bases had no gene match. Per germline, CDR1 SGHDN and CDR2 FVKESK. The CDR3 has 14 amino acids. DNA of the CDR3: TGTGCCAGCAGCCATCGGACAGGGGAGTATGGCTACACCTTC. It codes for CASSHRTGEYGYTF.

The V call is TRBV29-1, the J call TRBJ1-1; TRBD1 agrees at 9 bases. The CDR3 sequence is 15 residues long. J gave up 0 bases and V 7 bases, and 9 bases lay outside the gene matches. CDR1 is SQVTM and CDR2 is ANQGSEA in the germline V gene. The DNA for the CDR3 is TGCAGCGCACAAGACAGGGGGACAATGAACACTGAAGCTTTCTTT. Its translation: CSAQDRGTMNTEAFF.

The chain couples TRBV12-5 to TRBJ2-1; 16 bases align to TRBD2. Trimming took 4 bases from V and 1 from J; bases not matched to a gene: 4. From germline, CDR1 is LGHNT and CDR2 FRNRAP. The length of the CDR3 is 18 residues. CDR3 sequence: CASGSGTSGGASYNEQFF. CDR3 nucleotides: TGTGCTAGTGGTTCCGGGACTAGCGGGGGGGCTTCCTACAATGAGCAGTTCTTC.

The table lists this clone with a few counts. The chain uses TRBV6-5 and TRBJ1-1; maybe TRBD1 (5 bases). The CDR3 is made up of 13 amino acids. The V gene's germline CDR1 is MNHEY and CDR2 SVGAGI. The V end was cut by 2 bases, the J end by 1 base, with 5 bases between. For the CDR3, the DNA is TGTGCCAGCAGTTACGACAGGAACACTGAAGCTTTCTTT. This codes for CASSYDRNTEAFF.

This clone was seen a single time. The chain is built from TRBV5-1 and TRBJ1-1; 10 bases are a match to TRBD1. CDR1 is SGHRS and CDR2 is YFSETQ in the germline V gene. V lost 2 bases and J lost 1; bases outside the gene matches: 2. The CDR3 has 15 residues. The CDR3 protein is CASSLWTGGNTEAFF. The DNA for the CDR3 is TGCGCCAGCAGCTTATGGACAGGGGGGAACACTGAAGCTTTCTTT.

The CDR3 is CAWSNSAYEQYF. CDR3 DNA sequence: TGTGCCTGGAGCAACTCGGCCTACGAGCAGTACTTC. This chain joins TRBV30 and TRBJ2-7; D is unclear. V was clipped by 3 bases and J by 2 bases, with 8 bases between them. This CDR3 has 12 residues. Germline CDR1 and CDR2: GTSNPN and SVGIG (reference sequence). Using reference TRBV30 and TRBJ2-7 for the parts outside the CDR3, the full variable domain is SQTIHQWPATLVQPVGSPLSLECTVEGTSNPNLYWYRQAAGRGLQLLFYSVGIGQISSEVPQNLSASRPQDRQFILSSKKLLLSDSGFYLCAWSNSAYEQYFGPGTRLTVT.

This CDR3 reads CASSPSGGPVYEQYF. CDR3 nucleotide sequence: TGTGCCAGCAGTCCGAGCGGGGGGCCCGTTTACGAGCAGTACTTC. The genes are TRBV6-5 and TRBJ2-7, with 9 bases that match TRBD2. The CDR3 extends over 15 amino acids. Germline-derived CDR1 and CDR2 are MNHEY and SVGAGI. With V trimmed by 5 bases and J by 4 bases, 9 bases remained unmatched.

The rearrangement links TRBV5-6 to TRBJ2-5; possibly TRBD2 for D (7 bases). Germline CDR1 is SGHDT and CDR2 is YYEEEE. V gave up 4 bases and J gave up 4 bases, with 26 bases separating them. This CDR3 has 18 amino acids. The CDR3 is CASSLTVGRGGKGETQYF. The CDR3 nucleotides are TGTGCCAGCAGCCTGACGGTAGGGAGGGGGGGAAAAGGAGAGACCCAGTACTTC.

The chain couples TRBV7-3 to TRBJ2-6; D is undetermined. Trimming left V 3 bases short and J 1 base short, with 7 bases between. CDR3 length: 15 amino acids. Germline V gene lookup returns CDR1 SGHTA and CDR2 FQGTGA. In DNA form, the CDR3 reads TGTGCCAGCAGCTTCTCGTATTCTGGGGCCAACGTCCTGACTTTC. Its translation: CASSFSYSGANVLTF.

This chain connects TRBV4-2 to TRBJ2-1; 9 bases map to TRBD2. The CDR3 has 16 amino acids. The V segment lost 4 bases and the J segment 9 bases; nucleotides outside the gene matches: 13. Germline lookup yields CDR1 LGHNA and CDR2 YNFKEQ. CDR3 sequence (DNA): TGTGCCAGCAGCCCCCCGGTCGCGGGGGGGTACGGTGAGCAGTTCTTC. It specifies CASSPPVAGGYGEQFF.